The rows below give T cell receptor beta chains drawn from one sample of a study of blood T cell repertoires in COVID-19. The data were produced by immunoSEQ multiplex PCR, yet TCRdb's version contains in-frame clones alone and is incomplete. The sample lists 150,000 to 200,000 clones, roughly nine tenths seen once, with roughly 2.2% in the top ten. The sample consisted of peripheral blood. The receptors come from a man aged 70 or older with active or convalescent COVID-19. Both conserved end residues are part of each CDR3. D genes are given only for firm matches. Expanded clones are given a class, and other clones once, few, many or no size at all.

cdr3_length	d_call	clone_size	v_call	j_call	cdr3_aa	cdr3_nt
17	TRBD2	-	TRBV28	TRBJ2-1	CASSLGLADDSYNEQFF	TGTGCCAGCAGTCTGGGGCTAGCGGATGATTCCTACAATGAGCAGTTCTTC
14	TRBD2	once	TRBV6-4	TRBJ2-3	CASSALAKADTQYF	TGTGCCAGCAGTGCACTAGCGAAGGCAGATACGCAGTATTTT
15	-	-	TRBV7-2	TRBJ2-3	CASSLAGVSTDTQYF	TGTGCCAGCAGCTTAGCGGGAGTTTCCACAGATACGCAGTATTTT
15	TRBD2	once	TRBV30	TRBJ2-3	CAWSTSGRPWDTQYF	TGTGCCTGGAGTACTAGCGGCCGACCTTGGGATACGCAGTATTTT
14	-	few	TRBV3-1/TRBV3-2	TRBJ2-7	CASSRSESPLEQYF	TGTGCCAGCAGCCGGTCAGAATCGCCGTTGGAGCAGTACTTC
18	TRBD2	once	TRBV18	TRBJ2-3	CASSPLSSGSFGTDTQYF	TGTGCCAGCTCACCATTGTCTAGCGGGAGTTTTGGCACAGATACGCAGTATTTT
13	-	-	TRBV28	TRBJ2-7	CASSPASSYEQYF	TGTGCCAGCAGTCCAGCTAGCTCCTACGAGCAGTACTTC
14	TRBD2	-	TRBV5-1	TRBJ2-1	CASSLREAYNEQFF	TGCGCCAGCAGTCTGCGGGAGGCCTACAATGAGCAGTTCTTC
14	TRBD1	-	TRBV29-1	TRBJ2-1	CSVAGTGYYNEQFF	TGCAGCGTGGCTGGGACAGGATACTACAATGAGCAGTTCTTC
15	-	-	TRBV5-8	TRBJ1-6	CASSYKGRGNSPLHF	TGTGCCAGCAGTTATAAGGGAAGGGGTAATTCACCCCTCCACTTT
15	-	-	TRBV9	TRBJ2-3	CASSEYTRVPDTQYF	TGTGCCAGCAGCGAGTATACCAGGGTTCCAGATACGCAGTATTTT
16	TRBD1	-	TRBV6-2/TRBV6-3	TRBJ2-7	CASSPTGTGGRYEQYF	TGTGCCAGCAGTCCAACCGGGACAGGGGGCCGGTACGAGCAGTACTTC
15	-	once	TRBV3-1/TRBV3-2	TRBJ1-1	CASSQEAGMNTEAFF	TGTGCCAGCAGCCAAGAGGCGGGAATGAACACTGAAGCTTTCTTT
14	-	-	TRBV3-1/TRBV3-2	TRBJ1-3	CASSQGGAGNTIYF	TGTGCCAGCAGCCAAGGGGGAGCCGGAAACACCATATATTTT
17	-	once	TRBV18	TRBJ2-3	CASSISGIQASTDTQYF	TGTGCCAGCTCAATTTCCGGGATCCAGGCGAGCACAGATACGCAGTATTTT
13	-	-	TRBV5-4	TRBJ2-7	CASSSRFSYEQYF	TGTGCCAGCAGCTCGAGATTCTCCTACGAGCAGTACTTC
16	TRBD1	-	TRBV9	TRBJ2-7	CASSPSLGTARHEQYF	TGTGCCAGCAGCCCAAGCCTCGGGACAGCTCGCCACGAGCAGTACTTC
19	TRBD1	-	TRBV10-3	TRBJ2-1	CAISATSQQGDRVFNEQFF	TGTGCCATCAGTGCGACCTCACAGCAGGGGGACAGGGTATTCAATGAGCAGTTCTTC
12	-	few	TRBV7-9	TRBJ2-1	CASSLVLDEQFF	TGTGCCAGCAGCTTAGTTCTCGATGAGCAGTTCTTC
15	-	once	TRBV19	TRBJ2-5	CASSIARGAQETQYF	TGTGCCAGTAGTATAGCACGGGGAGCCCAAGAGACCCAGTACTTC
15	-	-	TRBV9	TRBJ2-2	CASSVEGRYTGELFF	TGTGCCAGCAGCGTAGAGGGGCGATACACCGGGGAGCTGTTTTTT
14	-	-	TRBV3-1/TRBV3-2	TRBJ2-2	CASSLQGRTGELFF	TGTGCCAGCAGCCTCCAGGGGCGAACCGGGGAGCTGTTTTTT